Sequencing of this T cell receptor (beta chain) was carried out in a study of cytomegalovirus exposure and HLA in healthy donors. Study-wide background: A prior analysis found 90 million to 120 million unique TCR beta sequences from 150 million to 200 million T cells.

Study-level results: Common viral pathogens were later found to be apparently linked to several of the most significant clusters.

In this sample, this clone turned up a few times. Its antigen is not known. This PCR relied on a set of 60 Vbeta primers and 13 Jbeta primers. Measured with immunoSEQ multiplex PCR; TCRdb has only the in-frame clones, and not every one. The sample has over 100,000 clones; approximately 10% are singletons. With 4 bases clipped from V and 5 bases from J, the junction kept 7 bases outside the gene matches. Germline CDR1 SGDLS, CDR2 YYNGEE. CDR3 length: 15 residues. Sequenced material: PBMCs. This receptor was taken from a woman aged 40 to 50 in good health and CMV-seropositive. The rearrangement joins TRBV9 to TRBJ2-2; 8 bases line up with TRBD1. The CDR3 DNA is TGTGCCAGCAGCATCACAGGGGGGAATACCGGGGAGCTGTTTTTT. Translating it yields CASSITGGNTGELFF.